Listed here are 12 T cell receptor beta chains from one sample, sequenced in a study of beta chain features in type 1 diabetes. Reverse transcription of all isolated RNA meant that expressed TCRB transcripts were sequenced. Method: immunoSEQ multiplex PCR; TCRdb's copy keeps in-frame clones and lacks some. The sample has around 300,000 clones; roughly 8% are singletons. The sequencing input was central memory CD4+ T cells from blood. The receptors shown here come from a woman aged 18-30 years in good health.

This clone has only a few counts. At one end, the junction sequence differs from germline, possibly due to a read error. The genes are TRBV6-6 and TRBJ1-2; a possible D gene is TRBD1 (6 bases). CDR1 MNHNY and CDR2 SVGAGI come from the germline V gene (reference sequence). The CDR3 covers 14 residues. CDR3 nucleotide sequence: TGTGCCATCAGTGAGTCGACAGGTTCGGGAGGCTACACCTTC. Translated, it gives CAISESTGSGGYTF.

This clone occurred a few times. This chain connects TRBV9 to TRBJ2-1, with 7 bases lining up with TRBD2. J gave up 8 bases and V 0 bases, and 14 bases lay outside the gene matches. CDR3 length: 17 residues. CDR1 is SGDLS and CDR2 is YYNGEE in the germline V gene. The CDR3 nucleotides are TGTGCCAGCAGCGTAGCCGGAGGGGCCTCGGGAGGAGATGAGCAGTTCTTC. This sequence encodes CASSVAGGASGGDEQFF.

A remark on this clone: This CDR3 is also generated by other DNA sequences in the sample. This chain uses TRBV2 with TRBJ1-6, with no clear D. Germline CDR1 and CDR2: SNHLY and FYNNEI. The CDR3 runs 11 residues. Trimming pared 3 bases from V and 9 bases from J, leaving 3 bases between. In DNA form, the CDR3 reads TGTGCCAGCAGTGAGGGTTCACCCCTCCACTTT. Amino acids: CASSEGSPLHF.

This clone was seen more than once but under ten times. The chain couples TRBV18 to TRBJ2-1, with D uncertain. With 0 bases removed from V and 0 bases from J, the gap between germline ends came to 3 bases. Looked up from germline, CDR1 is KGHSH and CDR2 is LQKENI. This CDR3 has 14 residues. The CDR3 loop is CASSPPSSYNEQFF. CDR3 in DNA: TGTGCCAGCTCACCACCCAGCTCCTACAATGAGCAGTTCTTC.

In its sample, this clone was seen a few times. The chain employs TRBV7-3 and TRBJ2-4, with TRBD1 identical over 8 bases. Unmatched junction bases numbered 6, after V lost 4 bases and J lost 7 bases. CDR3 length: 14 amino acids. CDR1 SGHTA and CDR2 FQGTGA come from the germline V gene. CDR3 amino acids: CASSSGQGANIQYF. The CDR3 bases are TGTGCCAGCAGCTCCGGACAGGGAGCGAACATTCAGTACTTC.

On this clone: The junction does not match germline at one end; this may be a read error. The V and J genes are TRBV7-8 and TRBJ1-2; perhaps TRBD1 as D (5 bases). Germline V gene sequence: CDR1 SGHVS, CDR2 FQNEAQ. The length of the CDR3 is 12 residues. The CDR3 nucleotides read TGTGCCAGCAGCTTATATGAGGGGAAAATCGCCTTC. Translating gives CASSLYEGKIAF. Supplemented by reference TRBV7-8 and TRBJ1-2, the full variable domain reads GAGVSQSPRYKVAKRGQDVALRCDPISGHVSLFWYQQALGQGPEFLTYFQNEAQLDKSGLPSDRFFAERPEGSVSTLKIQRTQQEDSAVYLCASSLYEGKIAFGSGTRLTVV.

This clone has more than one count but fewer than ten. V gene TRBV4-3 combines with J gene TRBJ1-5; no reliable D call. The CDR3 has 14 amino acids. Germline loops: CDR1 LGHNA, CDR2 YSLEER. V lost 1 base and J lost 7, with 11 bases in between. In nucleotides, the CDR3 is TGCGCCAGCAGCCAAGTAGTGGGCGGACAGCCCCAGCATTTT. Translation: CASSQVVGGQPQHF.

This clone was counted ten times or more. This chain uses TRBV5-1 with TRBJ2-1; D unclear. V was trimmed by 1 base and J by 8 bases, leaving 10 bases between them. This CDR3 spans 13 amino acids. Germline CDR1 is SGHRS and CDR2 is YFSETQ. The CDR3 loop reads CASSLKVTYEQFF. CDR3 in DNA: TGCGCCAGCAGCTTGAAGGTTACTTATGAGCAGTTCTTC.

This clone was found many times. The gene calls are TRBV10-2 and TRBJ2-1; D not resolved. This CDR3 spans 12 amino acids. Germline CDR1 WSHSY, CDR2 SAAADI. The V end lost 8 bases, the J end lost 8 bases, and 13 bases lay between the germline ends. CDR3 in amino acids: CASLSSQDEQFF. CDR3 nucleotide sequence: TGCGCCAGCCTGAGTTCCCAGGATGAGCAGTTCTTC.

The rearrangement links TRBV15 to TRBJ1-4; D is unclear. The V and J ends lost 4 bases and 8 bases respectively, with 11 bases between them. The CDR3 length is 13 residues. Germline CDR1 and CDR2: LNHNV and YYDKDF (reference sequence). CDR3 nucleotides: TGTGCCACCAGCACCTTATTAGGAGAAAAACTGTTTTTT. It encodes CATSTLLGEKLFF.

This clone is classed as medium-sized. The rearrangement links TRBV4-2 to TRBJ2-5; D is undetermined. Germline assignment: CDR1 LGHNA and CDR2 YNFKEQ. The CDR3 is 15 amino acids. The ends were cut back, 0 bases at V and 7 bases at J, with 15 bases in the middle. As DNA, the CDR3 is TGTGCCAGCAGCCAAGATATCACCCGTGGTGTGACCCAGTACTTC. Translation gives CASSQDITRGVTQYF.

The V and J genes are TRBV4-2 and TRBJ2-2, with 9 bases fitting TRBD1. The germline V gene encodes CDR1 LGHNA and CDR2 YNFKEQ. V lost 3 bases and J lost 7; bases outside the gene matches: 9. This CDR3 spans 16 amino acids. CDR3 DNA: TGTGCCAGCAGCCATTCCGGGACAGGGTCGCACGGGGAGCTGTTTTTT. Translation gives CASSHSGTGSHGELFF.